A selection of T cell receptor beta chains follows, all from one sample in a study of CD8 T cells in ankylosing spondylitis. MiXCR, run by TCRdb on the 5' RACE reads, gives a single entry per CDR3 protein. The profile shows more than 150,000 distinct CDR3 sequences, 15% to 20% of them singletons. Sequenced material: blood, either unsorted or a sorted T cell fraction (not recorded which). These receptors were taken from a male donor under 30 with ankylosing spondylitis or in good health (not recorded which). The CDR3 runs from the conserved cysteine through the conserved F or W. A D gene is named only where the DNA matches it firmly. Size is stated as how often the clone was seen (once, few, many) or a class if it is expanded.

CDR3 DNA: TGTGCCAGCAGCCAAGCGGGAGAAGTCGAGCAGTACTTC; CDR3 protein: CASSQAGEVEQYF; V gene: TRBV14; CDR3 length: 13; clone size: many; D gene: -; J gene: TRBJ2-7
CDR3 DNA: TGTGCCAGCAGTCTAGCGGGAGGGTGGCAGACCCAGTACTTC; CDR3 protein: CASSLAGGWQTQYF; V gene: TRBV27; CDR3 length: 14; clone size: many; D gene: TRBD2; J gene: TRBJ2-5
CDR3 DNA: TGTGCCAGCTCACCACGGTCACAAGAGACCCAGTACTTC; CDR3 protein: CASSPRSQETQYF; V gene: TRBV18; CDR3 length: 13; clone size: few; D gene: -; J gene: TRBJ2-5
CDR3 DNA: TGTGCCAGCAGCTTAAAAGTAGGGCTAGCGGGAGGATGGGAGCAGTACTTC; CDR3 protein: CASSLKVGLAGGWEQYF; V gene: TRBV7-2; CDR3 length: 17; clone size: many; D gene: TRBD2; J gene: TRBJ2-7
CDR3 DNA: TGCGCCAGCAGCCAAGATATGACAGGGTGGGACACTGAAGCTTTCTTT; CDR3 protein: CASSQDMTGWDTEAFF; V gene: TRBV4-3; CDR3 length: 16; clone size: few; D gene: TRBD1; J gene: TRBJ1-1
CDR3 DNA: TGTGCCAGTAGTAGGGGGATTTTCACAGATACGCAGTATTTT; CDR3 protein: CASSRGIFTDTQYF; V gene: TRBV19; CDR3 length: 14; clone size: many; D gene: -; J gene: TRBJ2-3
CDR3 DNA: TGTGCCAGCAGTTCCACCGGGACTAGCGGGAGAGGGAATGAGCAGTTCTTC; CDR3 protein: CASSSTGTSGRGNEQFF; V gene: TRBV27; CDR3 length: 17; clone size: many; D gene: TRBD2; J gene: TRBJ2-1
CDR3 DNA: TGTGCCAGCAGCCAGCGGGGTCCTAGCGCAGCTAGCACAGATACGCAGTATTTT; CDR3 protein: CASSQRGPSAASTDTQYF; V gene: TRBV7-3; CDR3 length: 18; clone size: many; D gene: TRBD2; J gene: TRBJ2-3
CDR3 DNA: TGTGCCAGCAGATATACCCCCACCGGGACTCCAAGAGATGAGCAGTTCTTC; CDR3 protein: CASRYTPTGTPRDEQFF; V gene: TRBV12-3/TRBV12-4; CDR3 length: 17; clone size: many; D gene: -; J gene: TRBJ2-1
CDR3 DNA: TGTGCCAGCTCACCACCGAGCCACGACGAGCAGTACTTC; CDR3 protein: CASSPPSHDEQYF; V gene: TRBV18; CDR3 length: 13; clone size: many; D gene: -; J gene: TRBJ2-7
CDR3 DNA: TGTGCCAGCAGTTTTGTTGGGGTAGCTGAAGCTTTCTTT; CDR3 protein: CASSFVGVAEAFF; V gene: TRBV27; CDR3 length: 13; clone size: many; D gene: -; J gene: TRBJ1-1
CDR3 DNA: TGCGCCAGCAGCCAAGCCCCCGGGACTAGCATCTACAATGAGCAGTTCTTC; CDR3 protein: CASSQAPGTSIYNEQFF; V gene: TRBV5-1; CDR3 length: 17; clone size: many; D gene: TRBD2; J gene: TRBJ2-1
CDR3 DNA: TGTGCCAGCAGCTTACGGACTTCCGGGACTAGCAGCGAGCAGTACTTC; CDR3 protein: CASSLRTSGTSSEQYF; V gene: TRBV7-2; CDR3 length: 16; clone size: many; D gene: TRBD2; J gene: TRBJ2-7